Shown below are 28 T cell receptor beta chains from a single sample sequenced in a study of T cell changes during pregnancy in multiple sclerosis. Clones were read by immunoSEQ multiplex PCR, and TCRdb kept only the in-frame ones, dropping some. Of roughly 40,000 clones in the sample, more than 85% were seen once. The sequencing used CD8+ T cells from peripheral blood mononuclear cells, collected in the first trimester of pregnancy. The source of these receptors is a female donor with multiple sclerosis, enrolled in a pregnancy study.

This chain connects TRBV6-5 to TRBJ2-2; maybe TRBD1 (6 bases). The CDR3 is made up of 13 amino acids. In germline, CDR1 is MNHEY, CDR2 SVGAGI. Here the CDR3 reads CEGDLVLGWELFF. The CDR3, as DNA: TGTGAGGGGGATCTGGTATTAGGGTGGGAGCTGTTTTTT.

The chain joins TRBV10-3 to TRBJ2-1; TRBD2 aligns across 13 bases. The CDR3 is made up of 17 amino acids. V shed 5 bases, J shed 4 bases, and the junction held 8 bases outside the gene matches. CDR1 and CDR2 from the germline V gene are ENHRY and SYGVKD. The CDR3 nucleotides read TGTGCCATCAGTTCTACTAGCGGGGGGGCCCCTTACAATGAGCAGTTCTTC. Its protein is CAISSTSGGAPYNEQFF.

The rearrangement links TRBV19 to TRBJ2-1; 7 positions agree with TRBD1. Germline V CDR1 and CDR2: LNHDA, SQIVND (reference sequence). V lost 1 base, J lost 5 bases, and 17 bases stayed unmatched. The CDR3 consists of 19 residues. The CDR3 coding sequence is TGTGCCAGTAGTATAGTTAGGGACAGTCCTTCCAACCTTAACAATGAGCAGTTCTTC. The encoded protein is CASSIVRDSPSNLNNEQFF.

J is TRBJ1-1 and V is TRBV28; 7 nucleotides line up with TRBD1. Looked up from germline, CDR1 is MDHEN and CDR2 is SYDVKM. CDR3 length: 15 amino acids. Trimming took 4 bases from V and 1 from J; bases not matched to a gene: 6. CDR3 sequence (DNA): TGTGCCAGCAGTTACGTGGGACAGCCGAACACTGAAGCTTTCTTT. This sequence encodes CASSYVGQPNTEAFF.

The V gene is TRBV11-1, the J gene TRBJ1-1; D is perhaps TRBD1 (5 bases). This CDR3 contains 17 residues. V lost 4 bases and J 0 bases, leaving 18 bases between the germline ends. Germline values: CDR1 SGHAT, CDR2 FQDESV (reference sequence). The CDR3 sequence: CASSYGTSFGLNTEAFF. CDR3 nucleotides: TGTGCCAGCAGCTACGGGACTTCCTTCGGGCTGAACACTGAAGCTTTCTTT.

The chain joins TRBV18 to TRBJ2-7, with TRBD2 identical over 11 bases. The ends lost 4 bases at V and 4 bases at J; junction bases unmatched: 18. Germline V gene sequence: CDR1 KGHSH, CDR2 LQKENI. This CDR3 has 19 residues. CDR3 loop: CASSLPGQQLAGETYEQYF. DNA for the CDR3: TGTGCCAGCTCACTCCCGGGTCAGCAACTAGCGGGGGAAACTTACGAGCAGTACTTC. Complete variable domain (other parts from reference TRBV18 and TRBJ2-7): NAGVMQNPRHLVRRRGQEARLRCSPMKGHSHVYWYRQLPEEGLKFMVYLQKENIIDESGMPKERFSAEFPKEGPSILRIQQVVRGDSAAYFCASSLPGQQLAGETYEQYFGPGTRLTVT.

This clone was recorded only once. The CDR3 region is CASSHPGRGNPSNEQFF. Here the CDR3 DNA reads TGTGCCAGCAGCCACCCCGGGAGGGGGAATCCTTCCAATGAGCAGTTCTTC. This chain links TRBV7-8 with TRBJ2-1, with 8 bases lining up with TRBD2. The CDR3 has 17 residues. V shed 5 bases, J shed 6 bases, and the junction held 15 bases outside the gene matches. The V gene's germline CDR1 is SGHVS and CDR2 FQNEAQ.

The chain uses TRBV11-2 and TRBJ1-4; 8 bases agree with TRBD1. In germline, CDR1 is SGHAT, CDR2 FQNNGV. This CDR3 contains 12 residues. The V segment lost 0 bases and the J segment 16 bases; nucleotides outside the gene matches: 4. The CDR3 DNA is TGTGCCAGCAGCTTAGAGGGACAGGTACCGTTTTTT. Protein product: CASSLEGQVPFF. The full variable domain, with the rest looked up from reference TRBV11-2 and TRBJ1-4, is EAGVAQSPRYKIIEKRQSVAFWCNPISGHATLYWYQQILGQGPKLLIQFQNNGVVDDSQLPKDRFSAERLKGVDSTLKIQPAKLEDSAVYLCASSLEGQVPFFGSGTQLSVL.

The CDR3 coding sequence is TGTGCCAGCAGTTTATGGGGGGTTACAGATACGCAGTATTTT. The encoded protein is CASSLWGVTDTQYF. This chain joins TRBV27 and TRBJ2-3; possible D gene TRBD2, 6 bases. The germline V and J ends were trimmed by 1 base and 3 bases, with 8 bases remaining between them. The CDR3 sequence is 14 residues long. Germline loops: CDR1 MNHEY, CDR2 SMNVEV (reference sequence).

This clone was seen just once. This chain connects TRBV5-6 to TRBJ1-2; 8 bases match TRBD1. The CDR3 runs 16 residues. V was pared by 0 bases and J by 4 bases, with 8 bases of the junction left unmatched. The germline V gene encodes CDR1 SGHDT and CDR2 YYEEEE. CDR3 sequence reads: CASSLGQGALSYGYTF. CDR3 nucleotide sequence: TGTGCCAGCAGCTTGGGGCAGGGGGCCCTCAGCTATGGCTACACCTTC.

The chain couples TRBV2 to TRBJ1-1; 7 bases are a match to TRBD1. The ends lost 6 bases at V and 0 bases at J; junction bases unmatched: 4. CDR3 size: 14 residues. CDR1 and CDR2 (germline): SNHLY, FYNNEI. The DNA for the CDR3 is TGTGCCAGCAGCGCCGGGACAGTGAACACTGAAGCTTTCTTT. Translating it yields CASSAGTVNTEAFF.

The genes are TRBV6-4 and TRBJ2-6; no clear D. The CDR3 sequence is 15 residues long. Germline assignment: CDR1 MRHNA and CDR2 SNTAGT. The V end lost 8 bases, the J end lost 0 bases, and 11 bases lay between the germline ends. The CDR3 bases are TGTGCCAGCGGCCGACGCGGCTCTGGGGCCAACGTCCTGACTTTC. It codes for CASGRRGSGANVLTF.

The chain recombines TRBV4-1 with TRBJ2-2, with TRBD1 identical over 7 bases. Looked up from germline, CDR1 is MGHRA and CDR2 is YSYEKL. The CDR3 length is 17 residues. Trimming took 3 bases from V and 0 from J; bases not matched to a gene: 7. The CDR3 sequence is CASSQVTGTANTGELFF. CDR3 coding DNA: TGCGCCAGCAGCCAGGTAACCGGGACAGCGAACACCGGGGAGCTGTTTTTT.

This clone was seen once. The V gene is TRBV6-1, the J gene TRBJ2-3, with 10 nucleotides matching TRBD2. The V gene end was trimmed by 1 base and the J gene end by 6 bases; junction bases not matched to a gene: 10. This CDR3 has 17 amino acids. Germline V gene sequence: CDR1 MNHNS, CDR2 SASEGT. The CDR3 here is CASSEELAGQLMDTQYF. The CDR3 DNA sequence: TGTGCCAGCAGTGAAGAACTAGCGGGGCAATTGATGGATACGCAGTATTTT.

The chain has TRBV4-1 and TRBJ2-7, with TRBD1 as a possible D gene (5 bases). The CDR3 extends over 14 amino acids. Germline V gene data show CDR1 as MGHRA and CDR2 as YSYEKL. Trimming pared 1 base from V and 2 bases from J, leaving 9 bases between. CDR3 coding DNA: TGCGCCAGCAGCCAAGTTACAGGCCCCTACGAGCAGTACTTC. It encodes CASSQVTGPYEQYF.

This clone was seen a single time. This chain connects TRBV7-9 to TRBJ2-7; D call uncertain. V dropped 5 bases and J dropped 3 bases, with 17 bases sitting between them. The germline CDR1 and CDR2 sequences are SEHNR and FQNEAQ (reference sequence). The CDR3 totals 15 residues. The CDR3 bases are TGTGCCAGCAGCCCATCGACACCAGCACACTACGAGCAGTACTTC. Its protein product is CASSPSTPAHYEQYF.

The V gene is TRBV6-1, the J gene TRBJ1-6; D possibly corresponds to TRBD1 (6 bases). The CDR3 length is 16 residues. V lost 2 bases to trimming and J lost 7 bases, with 15 bases between them. The germline V gene has CDR1 MNHNS and CDR2 SASEGT. CDR3 nucleotide sequence: TGTGCCAGCAGTGAAACCCCCGGGCAGGGGAATTCACCCCTCCACTTT. Its protein is CASSETPGQGNSPLHF.

The gene calls are TRBV19 and TRBJ2-1, with 8 bases fitting TRBD2. This CDR3 comprises 14 residues. Germline CDR1 is LNHDA and CDR2 is SQIVND (reference sequence). V was pared by 2 bases and J by 6 bases, with 3 bases of the junction left unmatched. DNA of the CDR3: TGTGCCAGTAGTATACCGGGGGGGCCCAATGAGCAGTTCTTC. Translation: CASSIPGGPNEQFF.

This clone was detected ten times or more. The chain links TRBV29-1 to TRBJ1-5; possibly TRBD1 for D (5 bases). This CDR3 region has 18 residues. The V and J ends lost 7 bases and 0 bases respectively, with 25 bases between them. Germline values: CDR1 SQVTM, CDR2 ANQGSEA. The CDR3 protein is CSALFRDSTGDSNQPQHF. CDR3 in DNA: TGCAGCGCCCTTTTCCGGGACTCCACGGGGGATAGCAATCAGCCCCAGCATTTT.

The chain carries TRBV19 and TRBJ1-2, with 7 bases lining up with TRBD1. The germline gives CDR1 LNHDA, CDR2 SQIVND (reference sequence). Trimming at V came to 2 bases and at J to 5 bases, leaving 8 bases not matched to a gene. This CDR3 has 15 residues. CDR3 DNA: TGTGCCAGTAGTATATTGGAGGGGGCGAGGTATGGCTACACCTTC. Translating it yields CASSILEGARYGYTF.

This clone was seen once. V and J are TRBV13 and TRBJ2-2; a weak D match, TRBD2 (5 bases). CDR1 is PRHDT, CDR2 FYEKMQ, per germline (reference sequence). This CDR3 has 14 residues. Trimming left V 0 bases short and J 3 bases short, with 5 bases between. The CDR3 protein is CASSLGGDTGELFF. CDR3 nucleotides: TGTGCCAGCAGCTTAGGCGGGGACACCGGGGAGCTGTTTTTT.

The chain couples TRBV2 to TRBJ2-1; the D gene is possibly TRBD2 (5 bases). V lost 5 bases and J lost 4, with 6 bases in between. The CDR3 has 12 amino acids. Germline loops: CDR1 SNHLY, CDR2 FYNNEI. CDR3 sequence: CASSPGYNEQFF. In nucleotides, the CDR3 is TGTGCCAGCAGTCCGGGGTACAATGAGCAGTTCTTC.

The rearrangement uses TRBV10-1 and TRBJ2-7, with D tentatively TRBD1 (6 bases). Deletions cut 7 bases from V and 3 bases from J, with 13 bases between. In germline, CDR1 is WNHNN, CDR2 SYGVQD (reference sequence). The CDR3 is 13 residues long. The CDR3: CASKGVFIYEQYF. The CDR3 nucleotides are TGCGCCAGCAAGGGGGTTTTCATCTACGAGCAGTACTTC.

The chain joins TRBV6-6 to TRBJ2-7; TRBD1 might be the D (5 bases). The germline gives CDR1 MNHNY, CDR2 SVGAGI (reference sequence). The CDR3 is 14 residues long. With 8 bases removed from V and 2 bases from J, the gap between germline ends came to 16 bases. The CDR3 DNA is TGTGCCAGCCGTCCTAAGGACACTCCCTACGAGCAGTACTTC. It is translated as CASRPKDTPYEQYF.

V is TRBV9 and J is TRBJ1-5; D unclear. CDR1 is SGDLS, CDR2 YYNGEE, per germline. The V end lost 0 bases, the J end lost 2 bases, and 3 bases lay between the germline ends. The CDR3 covers 13 residues. The CDR3 loop is CASSVAGNQPQHF. The CDR3 DNA reads TGTGCCAGCAGCGTAGCCGGCAATCAGCCCCAGCATTTT.

The chain has TRBV15 and TRBJ1-5; D possibly corresponds to TRBD1 (5 bases). The V gene lost 0 bases and the J gene lost 3 bases, with 12 bases spanning the gap. Germline values: CDR1 LNHNV, CDR2 YYDKDF (reference sequence). The CDR3 length is 16 residues. The CDR3 sequence is CATSRDSGRVNQPQHF. The CDR3, as DNA: TGTGCCACCAGCAGAGATTCCGGCAGGGTCAATCAGCCCCAGCATTTT.

The chain uses TRBV6-5 and TRBJ2-7; 7 nucleotides align to TRBD1. The CDR3 has 14 amino acids. Trimming took 5 bases from V and 4 from J; bases not matched to a gene: 8. Germline V lookup: CDR1 MNHEY, CDR2 SVGAGI. As DNA, the CDR3 is TGTGCCAGCAGTGCGACACCACAGGGGTACGAGCAGTACTTC. Protein product: CASSATPQGYEQYF.

The gene calls are TRBV6-1 and TRBJ1-2; D possibly corresponds to TRBD1 (6 bases). Trimming took 5 bases from V and 6 from J, leaving 13 bases between them. The CDR3 has 13 amino acids. Germline-derived CDR1 and CDR2 are MNHNS and SASEGT. CDR3 region: CASSTGRNDGYTF. Here the CDR3 DNA reads TGTGCCAGCAGTACAGGGAGAAACGATGGCTACACCTTC.